This entry concerns a single T cell receptor (beta chain). Negatively enriched CD4+ T cells were divided by CD45RA into naive and memory. The data were obtained in a study of shared clonotypes between healthy human individuals. For the study at large: Used for every donor were three CD4 naive, three CD4 memory, two CD8 naive and one CD8 memory plate.

The CDR3 extends over 13 amino acids. Germline lookup yields CDR1 MNHNY and CDR2 SVGAGI (reference sequence). V lost 8 bases and J 0 bases, leaving 8 bases between the germline ends. The protocol was immunoSEQ multiplex PCR, while the TCRdb copy is restricted to in-frame clones and leaves out a portion. The sample includes 2 million to 2.5 million clones, roughly 95% of them seen just once. Specimen: naive CD4+ T cells sorted from blood. The subset here: CD45RA+ positively selected. This chain joins TRBV6-6 and TRBJ1-3; D is ambiguous. The TCR was taken from a man in his late teens or twenties in good health. DNA for the CDR3: TGTGCCAGCCAACTCGTCTCTGGAAACACCATATATTTT. Protein sequence: CASQLVSGNTIYF.